The 3 T cell receptor gamma chains below all came from one sample that was sequenced in a study of gamma-delta T cells after stem cell transplantation. TCRdb reanalyzed the RT-PCR reads using CATT. This sample has 450 to 650 gamma-chain clones, with 18% found just once. What was sequenced was gamma-delta T cells. The source of these receptors is a human donor. It is not recorded whose cells these are; they may come from a transplant donor.

This clone showed up just a few times. This chain connects TRGV3 to TRGJ1 or TRGJ2. Here the J gene came from matching the DNA to germline, since TCRdb omits it. J gave up 8 bases and V 0 bases, and 7 bases lay outside the gene matches. The CDR3 is made up of 13 amino acids. Per the germline V gene, CDR1 is VTNTFY and CDR2 is YDVSTARD (reference sequence). The CDR3 region is CATWDRRLNKKLF. The CDR3 DNA reads as TGTGCCACCTGGGACAGGCGCCTCAATAAGAAACTCTTT.

This rearrangement joins TRGV3 to TRGJ1 or TRGJ2. The J gene is not listed in TCRdb, so it was assigned here from a DNA match to germline. The CDR3 runs 15 residues. Germline-derived CDR1 and CDR2 are VTNTFY and YDVSTARD (reference sequence). V lost 0 bases, J lost 3 bases, and 8 bases stayed unmatched. The CDR3, as DNA: TGTGCCACCTGGGACAGGCCTCCTATTTATTATAAGAAACTCTTT. This encodes CATWDRPPIYYKKLF.

As to this clone: A far larger clone is a single base away, which makes a read error likely. This chain links TRGV2 with TRGJ1 or TRGJ2. As TCRdb names no J gene, one was assigned here on the basis of a DNA match to germline. The CDR3 totals 10 residues. V dropped 4 bases and J dropped 9; count of bases not matched to a gene: 3. Germline V lookup: CDR1 EGSNGY, CDR2 YDSYNSKV. CDR3 protein: CATWEVKKLF. CDR3 in DNA: TGTGCCACCTGGGAGGTTAAGAAACTCTTT.